Following are 31 T cell receptor beta chains from one sample sequenced in a study of T cells expressing NK-cell markers. After re-calling the 5' RACE reads, TCRdb lists one entry per CDR3 protein, DNA absent. The specimen's table records roughly 390,000 distinct CDR3 sequences. The sequenced material came from blood T cells: a sorted CD56 or NKG2C T cell subset, CD4+ or CD8+ T cells, or bulk PBMC T cells (not recorded which). The receptors derive from a man aged 18 to 69 in good health.

V is TRBV27 and J is TRBJ2-2; TCRdb names TRBD2, which stays unverified in the absence of DNA. The length of the CDR3 is 14 residues. The V gene's germline CDR1 is MNHEY and CDR2 SMNVEV (reference sequence). CDR3 residues: CASSGGYDTGELFF.

The V gene is TRBV12-3 or TRBV12-4, the J gene TRBJ2-3; as DNA is missing, the TRBD2 call by TCRdb cannot be tested. This CDR3 has 15 residues. CDR3 region: CASSHLGLWGGVQYF.

This chain joins TRBV20-1 and TRBJ2-7; TCRdb returns TRBD2, unconfirmable since there is no DNA. The length of the CDR3 is 16 residues. Germline assignment: CDR1 DFQATT and CDR2 SNEGSKA (reference sequence). The CDR3 loop is CSARGGGGLANHEQYF.

V and J are TRBV9 and TRBJ2-1; the TRBD1 assignment by TCRdb is unverifiable without DNA. The CDR3 consists of 15 residues. Germline CDR1 is SGDLS and CDR2 is YYNGEE. This CDR3 reads CASSVERQAGTEQFF.

This chain uses TRBV5-1 with TRBJ2-3; TCRdb selects TRBD1, and the lack of DNA leaves this call unchecked. Per the germline V gene, CDR1 is SGHRS and CDR2 is YFSETQ. CDR3 length: 17 amino acids. CDR3: CASSQLRGLEGADTQYF.

V is TRBV11-1 and J is TRBJ2-2; TCRdb's D call, TRBD2, is unchecked because there is no DNA. The germline gives CDR1 SGHAT, CDR2 FQDESV (reference sequence). The CDR3 consists of 15 residues. This CDR3 reads CASSLDGISGGELFF.

The gene calls are TRBV5-1 and TRBJ2-3; TCRdb returns TRBD1, unconfirmable since there is no DNA. In germline, CDR1 is SGHRS, CDR2 YFSETQ. The CDR3 runs 13 residues. This chain's CDR3 is CASSSQGADTQYF.

J is TRBJ2-3 and V is TRBV7-3; there is no DNA to check the TCRdb D call of TRBD1. Germline CDR1 and CDR2: SGHTA and FQGTGA. The CDR3 has 16 amino acids. The chain's CDR3 is CASSSRRGGKQDTQYF. The full variable domain, its missing parts supplied by reference TRBV7-3 and TRBJ2-3, is GAGVSQTPSNKVTEKGKYVELRCDPISGHTALYWYRQSLGQGPEFLIYFQGTGAADDSGLPNDRFFAVRPEGSVSTLKIQRTERGDSAVYLCASSSRRGGKQDTQYFGPGTRLTVL.

The chain joins TRBV18 to TRBJ1-1; the D gene TCRdb calls, TRBD1, cannot be checked with no DNA. The CDR3 is 15 amino acids. Germline values: CDR1 KGHSH, CDR2 LQKENI. CDR3 in amino acids: CASSTWAGGVMEAFF.

The chain links TRBV2 to TRBJ1-4; TCRdb's D call of TRBD1 is untestable without DNA. From germline, CDR1 is SNHLY and CDR2 FYNNEI. The CDR3 runs 14 residues. The CDR3 protein is CASSDGVKGEKLFF. Full variable domain (outside the CDR3, taken from reference TRBV2 and TRBJ1-4): EPEVTQTPSHQVTQMGQEVILRCVPISNHLYFYWYRQILGQKVEFLVSFYNNEISEKSEIFDDQFSVERPDGSNFTLKIRSTKLEDSAMYFCASSDGVKGEKLFFGSGTQLSVL.

This chain connects TRBV3-1 to TRBJ2-3; TCRdb picks TRBD1, but there is no DNA to check that call. The germline CDR1 and CDR2 sequences are LGHDT and YNNKEL (reference sequence). The CDR3 runs to 13 residues. The CDR3 protein is CASSREFAPSQYF.

The rearrangement links TRBV19 to TRBJ2-7; TCRdb calls TRBD1, which cannot be checked without DNA. Germline assignment: CDR1 LNHDA and CDR2 SQIVND (reference sequence). The CDR3 extends over 14 amino acids. CDR3 residues: CASSVTGIPYEQYF.

This chain joins TRBV12-3 or TRBV12-4 and TRBJ2-7; TCRdb's D call of TRBD1 is untestable without DNA. CDR3 length equals 13 residues. The CDR3 loop is CASRGQTPGEQYF.

This chain links TRBV5-1 with TRBJ2-2; TCRdb's D call, TRBD2, is unchecked because there is no DNA. This CDR3 is built from 13 residues. CDR1 SGHRS and CDR2 YFSETQ come from the germline V gene. The CDR3: CASSLGSPGELFF.

This sequence joins TRBV24-1 and TRBJ2-5. Germline loops: CDR1 KGHDR, CDR2 SFDVKD. The CDR3 sequence is 12 residues long. CDR3 in amino acids: CATSSRQETQYF.

This sequence joins TRBV12-3 or TRBV12-4 and TRBJ1-4; absent DNA, TCRdb's TRBD1 call cannot be checked. The length of the CDR3 is 16 residues. CDR3 sequence reads: CASRRDRGTTNEKLFF.

V is TRBV7-9 and J is TRBJ1-2. The CDR3 consists of 13 residues. Germline V lookup: CDR1 SEHNR, CDR2 FQNEAQ (reference sequence). CDR3 sequence reads: CASSLGLEDGYTF.

This rearrangement joins TRBV5-1 to TRBJ1-3. The CDR3 has 15 residues. Germline CDR1 SGHRS, CDR2 YFSETQ. The CDR3 here is CASSLDIGSGNTIYF.

The chain joins TRBV6-5 to TRBJ1-6; TCRdb designates TRBD1, a call that cannot be tested without DNA. This CDR3 has 14 residues. Germline V CDR1 and CDR2: MNHEY, SVGAGI. The CDR3 reads CASSSHRGGSPLHF.

The chain uses TRBV4-2 and TRBJ2-7; absent DNA, TCRdb's TRBD1 call cannot be checked. This CDR3 region has 14 residues. Germline V gene lookup returns CDR1 LGHNA and CDR2 YNFKEQ. The CDR3 loop reads CASSQQGMSYEQYF.

V is TRBV12-3 or TRBV12-4 and J is TRBJ1-5. The CDR3 has 15 residues. The CDR3 reads CASSTGSLGDGPQHF.

The V call is TRBV7-2, the J call TRBJ2-5; the TCRdb D gene call, TRBD2, has no DNA to confirm it. Germline V gives CDR1 SGHTA, CDR2 FQGNSA. CDR3 length equals 16 residues. The CDR3 loop is CASSPRLVGGQETQYF. The full variable domain, rest sourced from reference TRBV7-2 and TRBJ2-5, is GAGVSQSPSNKVTEKGKDVELRCDPISGHTALYWYRQSLGQGLEFLIYFQGNSAPDKSGLPSDRFSAERTGGSVSTLTIQRTQQEDSAVYLCASSPRLVGGQETQYFGPGTRLLVL.

The chain carries TRBV7-9 and TRBJ2-7. CDR1 SEHNR and CDR2 FQNEAQ come from the germline V gene (reference sequence). The CDR3 consists of 12 residues. CDR3 sequence reads: CASSLTPYEQYF.

V is TRBV9 and J is TRBJ2-3; TCRdb's D call of TRBD1 is untestable without DNA. The CDR3 extends over 16 amino acids. Germline V gene data show CDR1 as SGDLS and CDR2 as YYNGEE. The CDR3 loop is CASSLRQGAGTDTQYF.

The chain combines TRBV7-9 with TRBJ1-5; TCRdb gives TRBD1 as the D gene, but with no DNA this cannot be confirmed. Germline V gene lookup returns CDR1 SEHNR and CDR2 FQNEAQ (reference sequence). The CDR3 runs 15 residues. This CDR3 reads CASSLGGQGNQPQHF.

The gene calls are TRBV5-5 and TRBJ1-1; absent DNA, TCRdb's TRBD1 call cannot be checked. CDR3 length: 14 amino acids. Germline V gives CDR1 SGHKS, CDR2 YYEKEE (reference sequence). CDR3 sequence: CASSRQGGSTEAFF.

V usage is TRBV6-2 or TRBV6-3 and J usage is TRBJ2-7. This CDR3 contains 12 residues. Germline V gene sequence: CDR1 MNHEY, CDR2 SVGEGT. CDR3 loop: CASSYDGYEQYF.

The chain couples TRBV7-9 to TRBJ2-2; TCRdb picks TRBD1, but there is no DNA to check that call. CDR1 is SEHNR and CDR2 is FQNEAQ in the germline V gene (reference sequence). The CDR3 length is 16 residues. The CDR3 is CASSLVPGANTGELFF.

Here the CDR3 reads CSARVAGRDSEQYF. V gene TRBV20-1 combines with J gene TRBJ2-7. Germline V gene sequence: CDR1 DFQATT, CDR2 SNEGSKA (reference sequence). This CDR3 is built from 14 residues.

The J gene is TRBJ1-2, the V gene TRBV20-1; TCRdb indicates TRBD1, and absent DNA this call remains unverified. Per the germline V gene, CDR1 is DFQATT and CDR2 is SNEGSKA (reference sequence). This CDR3 contains 13 residues. The CDR3 protein is CSARGGVGDGYTF.

This CDR3 is CASSGQANQPQHF. The rearrangement links TRBV2 to TRBJ1-5. The CDR3 has 13 amino acids. Germline V gene sequence: CDR1 SNHLY, CDR2 FYNNEI. Together with reference TRBV2 and TRBJ1-5, the CDR3 gives the full variable domain: EPEVTQTPSHQVTQMGQEVILRCVPISNHLYFYWYRQILGQKVEFLVSFYNNEISEKSEIFDDQFSVERPDGSNFTLKIRSTKLEDSAMYFCASSGQANQPQHFGDGTRLSIL.